This TCR beta chain came from a study of blood T cell repertoires in COVID-19. Study background: Sites across the United States, Italy and Spain contributed samples from acute and convalescent COVID-19. PBMCs, B-cell-depleted T cells, or T cells were the source of the cDNA or gDNA that made up the material.

CDR1 SEHNR and CDR2 FQNEAQ come from the germline V gene (reference sequence). The V and J ends lost 8 bases and 2 bases respectively, with 13 bases between them. This CDR3 region has 13 residues. Per the study methods: Estimates of nucleated cell counts were drawn from the amplification of reference gene primers. The assay was immunoSEQ multiplex PCR, and TCRdb's table has in-frame clones only and misses some. V, J and clone size derive from that table, while D and trimming were established from the DNA sequence. This repertoire shows about 89,000 clones, 60% to 85% found once; its top ten account for approximately 51%.

The chain joins TRBV7-9 to TRBJ2-7, with a tentative D call TRBD2 (6 bases). This TCR derives from a human donor in a cohort sampled during active COVID-19. Sequenced: peripheral blood. The CDR3 reads CASSRGSPYEQYF. The CDR3 coding sequence is TGTGCCAGCTCCCGGGGGTCCCCCTACGAGCAGTACTTC.